This TCR beta chain was sequenced in a study of molecular identifiers for immune sequencing clone quantification listed by TCRdb under 2018. Describing the broader study: For a replicate experiment, RNA from approximately 20,000 or 98,000 naive CD8 T cells was divided into five aliquots, and four of the five aliquots were sequenced. This methods study used CD8 T cells to benchmark TCR RNA copy counting and molecular-identifier clustering-based TCR repertoire sequencing (MIDCIRS). What the authors observed across the whole study: Spiked-in Jurkat TCR RNA equal to a single cell's worth was reported to be detectable even within 1,200,000 naive CD8 T cells. Highly expanded clone sizes could be underestimated if identical TCR molecules share a barcode. The naive libraries included spiked-in Jurkat TCR RNA (around 9 copies' worth), and this RNA is not part of the donor repertoire. In CMV-specific effector cells, over 97% of molecules were held by clones above 20 RNA copies, whereas under 1% of molecules were held by such clones in naive cells. When barcode sub-clustering was omitted, TCR diversity was inflated by chimeric consensus sequences, with chimeras reaching as high as 47%. Modeling gave 3 to 3.5 recovered TCR RNA copies per cell versus around 10 by digital PCR, implying approximately 30% capture efficiency.

From a lookup of the germline V gene, CDR1 and CDR2 are MNHEY and SVGEGT. V is trimmed back by 2 bases and J by 8 bases, and the junction contains 8 bases that no gene match accounts for. The CDR3 has 15 amino acids, counting the end cysteine and phenylalanine. This entry keeps only the CDR3 DNA: 45 bases, framed from base 1. The library relied on PCR. The sequencing machine was a NextSeq 500. Preparation of bulk TCR libraries followed a previously described approach, with the TCR primers listed in Table S5. Purification of total RNA was performed with the Qiagen AllPrep DNA/RNA kit. Reads from multiple sequencing runs of the same library were pooled before analysis. Per the authors' processing: Reads were retained only if the reads had an exact TCR constant sequence, and the retained reads were trimmed to 150 nt and grouped according to their 12-nt molecular barcodes. Reads within each barcode group were sub-clustered using a 15% Levenshtein threshold, and quality-weighted consensus sequences were constructed for each RNA molecule. Non-functional sequences were removed, as were lower-count sequences one edit away from another. Based on fitting two negative binomial distributions, any barcode sub-cluster with under 20% of the maximum read count was discarded. TCRdb cleaned the public reads at Q25 with fastp, built clones with MiXCR and kept in-frame beta chains. Here each entry gathers all rows of one CDR3 protein and keeps the most common genes and DNA. TCRdb's processing, not the authors', yielded these V and J calls. In this sample the table shows tens of thousands of distinct CDR3 sequences, about 23% of which occur a single time. The top ten hold 0.75% to 0.9% of the sample.

Libraries of naive CD8 T cells were built from around 20,000 to 1,000,000 sorted cells, with 10%, 30% or 50% of the purified RNA used. Naive CD8 T cells, defined as CD8+CD4-CCR7+CD45RA+, were FACS-sorted into RLT Plus buffer on a BD FACSAria II. To test detection sensitivity, Jurkat RNA equivalent to roughly eleven TCR copies was spiked into samples of about 17,000-1,100,000 naive CD8 T cells. Enrichment of CD8 T cells was performed with RosetteSep CD8+ T Cell Enrichment Cocktail and Ficoll-Paque, after which ACK red cell lysis was carried out. Points on this clonotype: Its cognate antigen has yet to be identified. The sample holds no much larger clone one base away, and base qualities are not on file.

The sample consisted of naive CD8+ T cells from blood, with Jurkat cell RNA spiked in. The sample's cell subset or site, from its label and the paper: FACS-sorted CD8+CD4-CCR7+CD45RA+ naive T cells. This sequence originates from a human donor in good health. Some libraries in this study had Jurkat cell RNA spiked in. The chain uses TRBV6-2 or TRBV6-3 and TRBJ2-3; TRBD2 fits 9 bases in the junction. For the CDR3, the sequence is CASSYSGGTDGTQYF. The base sequence is TGTGCCAGCAGTTACAGCGGGGGGACCGACGGTACGCAGTATTTT.